Listed below are T cell receptor beta chains from one sample, sequenced in a study of cytomegalovirus exposure and HLA in healthy donors. Profiling relied on immunoSEQ multiplex PCR, and the TCRdb table lists in-frame clones only, not all of them. The table has about 130,000 clones, 75% to 90% seen once. Sequenced material: PBMCs. Receptors originate from a woman aged 18 to 35 in good health and CMV-seronegative. Each CDR3 is given without its conserved first and last residue.

v_call cdr3_aa
TRBV5-1 ASSSTEGLATNEQF
TRBV6-1 ASSAGQGGQPQH
TRBV19 ASSIRSGGALYNEQF
TRBV9 ASSVSGGTYEQY
TRBV11-2 ASSLSRGASTDTQY
TRBV14 ASSPWTSGRALDNEQF
TRBV10-3 AISDPRDREVSYT
TRBV15 ATSRGDSSYEQY
TRBV11-3 ASSSPPVEDEQF
TRBV28 ASSLVDRGVGYT
TRBV5-1 ASSYDGHPNTGELF
TRBV19 ASSPEEALQEQY
TRBV11-2 ASSSGLAGGLSSTDTQY
TRBV6-1 ASRQLALRNEQF
TRBV5-1 ASSLLPGGLAGVAYEQY
TRBV27 ASSANDRGWNQPQH
TRBV9 ASSVGSASGSDTQY
TRBV4-1 ASSQGHAGMNTEAF
TRBV2 ASSPGASEQY
TRBV19 ASWVGLRSSGNTIY
TRBV27 AGSPRTGISNTEAF
TRBV5-6 ASSFRWGGDPNQETQY
TRBV19 ASSTLAGAHEQF
TRBV5-4 ASRDRDRYNEQF
TRBV6-1 ASSWDRGNTIY
TRBV5-5 ASSLNREAYNEQF
TRBV7-8 ASSLDMYNEQF
TRBV30 AWSAGGYNYGYT
TRBV19 ASSIGGVTEAF